This entry is about one T cell receptor (beta chain). The antigen remains undetermined. Included in the TCR beta cDNA libraries were unique molecular identifiers. TCRdb re-derived calls from the PCR reads in MiXCR, one entry per CDR3 protein. The sample shows about 540,000 distinct CDR3 sequences, roughly 34% of them seen only once. The record originates from a study of post-analysis software for immune sequencing data. The trim removed 6 bases at V and 7 bases at J, leaving 8 bases unmatched. Germline V gene lookup returns CDR1 ENHRY and CDR2 SYGVKD. The CDR3 has 13 residues. Study-level results: TRBV segments more frequent in patients than in controls numbered roughly 5 and included TRBV5-6, TRBV5-1 and TRBV20-1. Patients with multiple sclerosis recorded significantly lower normalized Chao1 diversity than controls, the study found.

Sequenced sample: blood. The origin of this receptor is a girl under 18 with multiple sclerosis. The genes are TRBV10-3 and TRBJ1-2; 7 bases match TRBD1. CDR3 sequence reads: CAISPEQGSGYTF. CDR3 DNA: TGTGCCATCAGCCCCGAACAGGGGTCTGGCTACACCTTC.